Sequencing of this TCR beta chain was carried out in a study of cytomegalovirus exposure and HLA in healthy donors. The V gene's germline CDR1 is SGDLS and CDR2 YYNGEE. The CDR3 is made up of 14 amino acids. V was cut by 3 bases and J by 5 bases, with 15 bases left in between. The PCR contained 60 Vbeta and 13 Jbeta primers. The repertoire was sequenced with immunoSEQ multiplex PCR; TCRdb's copy has only in-frame clones and lacks some. The data show some 150,000 clones, with less than 85% seen just once and roughly 6.8% held by the top ten. The chain is built from TRBV9 and TRBJ2-7; D is perhaps TRBD1 (6 bases). This clonotype was sampled from a man in his fifties or sixties in good health and CMV-seropositive. The specimen was PBMCs. The CDR3 DNA sequence: TGTGCCAGCAGCGAAGGGGGTAGGACAGACGAGCAGTACTTC. Protein product: CASSEGGRTDEQYF.